This T cell receptor beta chain was identified in a study of blood T cell repertoires in COVID-19. Study background: T cells, B-cell-depleted T cells, or PBMCs provided the cDNA or gDNA that served as material.

Source study methods: From reference gene primer amplification, estimates of nucleated cell counts were derived. Generated by immunoSEQ multiplex PCR, the TCRdb table keeps only in-frame clones and is missing some. Clone size and V and J calls were adopted from that table, with D and trimming inferred from the DNA. The table records 270,000 or so clones, about 89% of them present only once. Trimming removed 4 bases from V and 1 base from J; junction bases left unmatched: 6. CDR3 length: 15 residues. Per germline, CDR1 MGHRA and CDR2 YSYEKL. Participant ages covered about 18 to 89 years across around 25 US areas. Clinical history as reported by participants underpinned cohort assignment.

Sequencing was done on a sample of PBMCs or T cells enriched from blood (not recorded which). The J gene is TRBJ1-1, the V gene TRBV4-1; 7 nucleotides line up with TRBD1. The clonotype was recovered from a woman aged 18-35 years who had recovered from COVID-19. CDR3 sequence (DNA): TGCGCCAGCAGCCGCCTACAGGGGAGGAACACTGAAGCTTTCTTT. Amino acids: CASSRLQGRNTEAFF.